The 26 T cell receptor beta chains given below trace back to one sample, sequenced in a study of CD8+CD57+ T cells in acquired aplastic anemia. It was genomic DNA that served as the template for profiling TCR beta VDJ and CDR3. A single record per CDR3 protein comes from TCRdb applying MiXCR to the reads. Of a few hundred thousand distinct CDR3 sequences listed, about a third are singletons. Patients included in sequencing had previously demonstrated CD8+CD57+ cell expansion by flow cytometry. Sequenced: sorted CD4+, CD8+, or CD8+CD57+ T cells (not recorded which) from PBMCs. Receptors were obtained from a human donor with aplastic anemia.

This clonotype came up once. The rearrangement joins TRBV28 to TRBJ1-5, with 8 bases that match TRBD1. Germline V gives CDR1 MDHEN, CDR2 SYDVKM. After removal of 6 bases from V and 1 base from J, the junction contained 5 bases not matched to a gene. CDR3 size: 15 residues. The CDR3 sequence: CASSPNRGSNQPQHF. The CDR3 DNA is TGTGCCAGCAGCCCCAACAGGGGGAGCAATCAGCCCCAGCATTTT.

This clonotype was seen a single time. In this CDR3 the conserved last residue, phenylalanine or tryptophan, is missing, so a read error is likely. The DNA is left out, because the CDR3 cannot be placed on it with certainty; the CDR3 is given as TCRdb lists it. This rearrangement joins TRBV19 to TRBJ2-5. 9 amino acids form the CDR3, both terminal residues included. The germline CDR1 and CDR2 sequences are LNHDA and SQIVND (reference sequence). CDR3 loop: CASSITQNY.

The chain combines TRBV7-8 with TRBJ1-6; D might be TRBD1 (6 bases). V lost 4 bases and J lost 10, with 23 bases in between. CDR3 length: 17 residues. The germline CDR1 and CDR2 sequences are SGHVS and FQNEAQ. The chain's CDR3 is CASSSSWGGQGNSPLHF. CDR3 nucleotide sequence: TGTGCCAGCAGCTCCAGCTGGGGGGGGCAGGGTAACTCACCCCTCCACTTT.

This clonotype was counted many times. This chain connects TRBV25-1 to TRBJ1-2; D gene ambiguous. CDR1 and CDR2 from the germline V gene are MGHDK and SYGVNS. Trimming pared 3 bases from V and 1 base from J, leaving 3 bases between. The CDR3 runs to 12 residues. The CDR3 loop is CASSDDNYGYTF. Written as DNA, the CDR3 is TGTGCCAGCAGTGATGATAACTATGGCTACACCTTC.

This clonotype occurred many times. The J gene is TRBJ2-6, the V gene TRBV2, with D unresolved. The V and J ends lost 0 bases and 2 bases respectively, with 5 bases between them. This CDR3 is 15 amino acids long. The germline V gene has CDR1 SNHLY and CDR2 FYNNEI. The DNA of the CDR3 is TGTGCCAGCAGTGAAGCGGGCGCTGGGGCCAACGTCCTGACTTTC. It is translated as CASSEAGAGANVLTF.

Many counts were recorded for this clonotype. DNA for the CDR3: TGTGCCAGTAGCCAGGGGGCGCGCGGCAATCAGCCCCAGCATTTT. Protein: CASSQGARGNQPQHF. The chain is built from TRBV19 and TRBJ1-5, with 8 bases matching TRBD1. Germline-derived CDR1 and CDR2 are LNHDA and SQIVND (reference sequence). Trimming removed 6 bases from V and 2 bases from J; junction bases left unmatched: 6. CDR3 length: 15 residues. The full variable domain, its missing parts supplied by reference TRBV19 and TRBJ1-5, is DGGITQSPKYLFRKEGQNVTLSCEQNLNHDAMYWYRQDPGQGLRLIYYSQIVNDFQKGDIAEGYSVSREKKESFPLTVTSAQKNPTAFYLCASSQGARGNQPQHFGDGTRLSIL.

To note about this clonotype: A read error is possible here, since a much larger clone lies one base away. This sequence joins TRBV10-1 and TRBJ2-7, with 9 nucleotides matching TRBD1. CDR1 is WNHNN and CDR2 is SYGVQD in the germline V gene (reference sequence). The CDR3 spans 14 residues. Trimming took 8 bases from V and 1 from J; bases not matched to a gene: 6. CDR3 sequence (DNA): TGCGCCAGCGGCACGGGACAGGGTTCCTACGAGCAGTACTTC. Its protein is CASGTGQGSYEQYF.

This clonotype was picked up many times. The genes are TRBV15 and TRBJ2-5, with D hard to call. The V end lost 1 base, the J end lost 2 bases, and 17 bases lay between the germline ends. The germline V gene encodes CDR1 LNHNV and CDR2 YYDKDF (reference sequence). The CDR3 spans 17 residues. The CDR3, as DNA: TGTGCCACCAGCAGAGGGGCGGCAGGCTCCAGACAAGAGACCCAGTACTTC. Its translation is CATSRGAAGSRQETQYF.

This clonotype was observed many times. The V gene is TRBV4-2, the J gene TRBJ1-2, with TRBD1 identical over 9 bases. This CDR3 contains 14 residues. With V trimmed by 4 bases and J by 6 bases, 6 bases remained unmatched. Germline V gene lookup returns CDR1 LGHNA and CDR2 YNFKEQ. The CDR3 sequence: CASSPSGQGDGYTF. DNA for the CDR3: TGTGCCAGCAGCCCGTCGGGACAGGGTGATGGCTACACCTTC.

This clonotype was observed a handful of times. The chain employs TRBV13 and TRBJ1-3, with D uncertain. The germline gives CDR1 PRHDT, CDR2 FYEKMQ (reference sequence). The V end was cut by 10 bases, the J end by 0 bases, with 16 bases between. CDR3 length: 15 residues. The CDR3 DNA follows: TGTGCCACCGCTAGGATGGGGTTCTCTGGAAACACCATATATTTT. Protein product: CATARMGFSGNTIYF.

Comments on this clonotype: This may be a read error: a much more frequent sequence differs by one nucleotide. This chain's CDR3 is CASPPDGGAALVEQYF. CDR3 nucleotides: TGTGCCAGCCCCCCTGACGGGGGAGCCGCCTTGGTCGAGCAGTACTTC. The chain joins TRBV11-1 to TRBJ2-7; tentatively, D is TRBD2 (6 bases). V dropped 8 bases and J dropped 6 bases, with 26 bases sitting between them. CDR3 size: 16 residues. Per germline, CDR1 SGHAT and CDR2 FQDESV (reference sequence).

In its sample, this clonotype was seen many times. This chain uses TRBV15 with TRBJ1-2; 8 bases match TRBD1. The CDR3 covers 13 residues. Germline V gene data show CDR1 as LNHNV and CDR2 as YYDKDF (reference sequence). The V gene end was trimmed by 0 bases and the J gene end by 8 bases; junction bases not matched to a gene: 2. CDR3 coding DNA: TGTGCCACCAGCAGAGATCAGGGGGCAGGCTACACCTTC. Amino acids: CATSRDQGAGYTF.

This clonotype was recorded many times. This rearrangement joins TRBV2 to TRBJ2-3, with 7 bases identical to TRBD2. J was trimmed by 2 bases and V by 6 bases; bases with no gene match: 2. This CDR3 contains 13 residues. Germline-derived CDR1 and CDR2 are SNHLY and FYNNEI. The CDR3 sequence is CASRGGNTDTQYF. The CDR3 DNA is TGTGCCAGCAGGGGGGGGAACACAGATACGCAGTATTTT.

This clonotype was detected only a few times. The CDR3, as DNA: TGTGCCAGCAGTTTGAGACGGGGCCCAGGAGAGCAGTTCTTC. Protein sequence: CASSLRRGPGEQFF. The V and J genes are TRBV28 and TRBJ2-1; D could derive from TRBD1 or TRBD2 (5 bases each). This CDR3 has 14 amino acids. Trimming pared 3 bases from V and 10 bases from J, leaving 16 bases between. The germline V gene has CDR1 MDHEN and CDR2 SYDVKM.

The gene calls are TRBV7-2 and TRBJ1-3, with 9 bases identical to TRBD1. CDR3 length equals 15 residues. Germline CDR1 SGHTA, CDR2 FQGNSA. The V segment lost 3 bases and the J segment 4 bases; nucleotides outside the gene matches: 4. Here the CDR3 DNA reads TGTGCCAGCAGCTTCTCCGGGACAGGGGGAAACACCATATATTTT. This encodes CASSFSGTGGNTIYF.

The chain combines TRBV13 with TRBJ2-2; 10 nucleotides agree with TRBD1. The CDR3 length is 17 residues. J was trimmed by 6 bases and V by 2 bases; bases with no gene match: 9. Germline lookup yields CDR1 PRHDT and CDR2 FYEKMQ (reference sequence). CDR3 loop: CASSLRRQGAQAGELFF. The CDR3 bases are TGTGCCAGCAGCTTACGACGACAGGGGGCGCAGGCCGGGGAGCTGTTTTTT. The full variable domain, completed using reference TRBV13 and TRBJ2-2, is AAGVIQSPRHLIKEKRETATLKCYPIPRHDTVYWYQQGPGQDPQFLISFYEKMQSDKGSIPDRFSAQQFSDYHSELNMSSLELGDSALYFCASSLRRQGAQAGELFFGEGSRLTVL.

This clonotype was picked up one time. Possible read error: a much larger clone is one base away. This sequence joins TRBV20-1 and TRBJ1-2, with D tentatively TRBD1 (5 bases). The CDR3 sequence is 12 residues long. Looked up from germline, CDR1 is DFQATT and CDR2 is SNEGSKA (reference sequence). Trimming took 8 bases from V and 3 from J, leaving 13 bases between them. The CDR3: CSTSGLDYGYTF. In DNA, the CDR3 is TGCAGTACATCAGGGCTGGACTATGGCTACACCTTC.

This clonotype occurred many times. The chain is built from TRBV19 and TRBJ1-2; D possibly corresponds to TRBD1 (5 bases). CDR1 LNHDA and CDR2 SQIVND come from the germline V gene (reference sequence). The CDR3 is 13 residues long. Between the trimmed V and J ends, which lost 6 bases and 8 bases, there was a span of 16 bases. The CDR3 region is CASRTGGGVGYTF. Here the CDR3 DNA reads TGTGCCAGTAGGACTGGGGGGGGAGTCGGCTACACCTTC.

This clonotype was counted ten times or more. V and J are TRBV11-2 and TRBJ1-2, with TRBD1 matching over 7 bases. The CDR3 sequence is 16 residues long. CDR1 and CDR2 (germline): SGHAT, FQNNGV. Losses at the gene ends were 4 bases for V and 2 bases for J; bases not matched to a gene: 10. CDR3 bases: TGTGCCAGCAGCTCTCGGTGGGGGACAGAGAACTATGGCTACACCTTC. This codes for CASSSRWGTENYGYTF.

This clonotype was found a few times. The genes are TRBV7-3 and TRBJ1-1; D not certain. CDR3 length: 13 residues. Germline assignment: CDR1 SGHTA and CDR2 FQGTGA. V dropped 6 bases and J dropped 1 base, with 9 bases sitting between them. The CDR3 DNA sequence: TGTGCCAGCAGTCAAATCCAGAACACTGAAGCTTTCTTT. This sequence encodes CASSQIQNTEAFF.

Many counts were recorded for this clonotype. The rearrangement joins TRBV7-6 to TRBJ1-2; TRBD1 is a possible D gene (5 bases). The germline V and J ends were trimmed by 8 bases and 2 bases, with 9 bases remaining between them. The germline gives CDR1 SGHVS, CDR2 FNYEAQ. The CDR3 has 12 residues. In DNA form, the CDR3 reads TGTGCCAGCGGGGGGACGAACTATGGCTACACCTTC. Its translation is CASGGTNYGYTF.

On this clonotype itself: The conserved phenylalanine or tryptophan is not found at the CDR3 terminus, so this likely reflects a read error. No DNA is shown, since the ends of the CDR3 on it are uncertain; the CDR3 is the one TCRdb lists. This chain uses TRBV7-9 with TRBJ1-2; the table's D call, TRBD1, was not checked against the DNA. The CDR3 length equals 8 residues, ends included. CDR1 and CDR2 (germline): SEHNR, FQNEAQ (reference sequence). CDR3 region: CASSLSDS.

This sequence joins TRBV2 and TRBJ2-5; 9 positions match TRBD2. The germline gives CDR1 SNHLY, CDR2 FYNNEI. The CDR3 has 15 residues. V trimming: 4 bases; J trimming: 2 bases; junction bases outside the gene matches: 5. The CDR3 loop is CASSAAGGLQETQYF. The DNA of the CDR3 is TGTGCCAGCAGTGCAGCGGGGGGTTTACAAGAGACCCAGTACTTC.

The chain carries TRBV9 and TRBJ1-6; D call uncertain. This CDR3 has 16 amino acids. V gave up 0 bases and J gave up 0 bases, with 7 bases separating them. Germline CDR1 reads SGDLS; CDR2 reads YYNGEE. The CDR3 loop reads CASSVDESSYNSPLHF. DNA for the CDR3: TGTGCCAGCAGCGTAGATGAAAGCTCCTATAATTCACCCCTCCACTTT.

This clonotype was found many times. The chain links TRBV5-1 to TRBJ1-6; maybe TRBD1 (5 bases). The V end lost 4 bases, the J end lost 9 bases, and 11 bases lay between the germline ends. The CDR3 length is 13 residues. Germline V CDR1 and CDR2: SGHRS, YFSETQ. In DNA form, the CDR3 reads TGCGCCAGCAGCCCGGATGGGGGTTCACCCCTCCACTTT. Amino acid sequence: CASSPDGGSPLHF.

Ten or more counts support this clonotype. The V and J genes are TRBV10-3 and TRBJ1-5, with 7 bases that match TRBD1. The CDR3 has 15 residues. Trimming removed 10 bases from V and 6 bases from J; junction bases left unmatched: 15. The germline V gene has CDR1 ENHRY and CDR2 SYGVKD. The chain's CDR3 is CATSYGQGGGQPQHF. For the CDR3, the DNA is TGTGCCACCTCCTACGGGCAGGGGGGAGGTCAGCCCCAGCATTTT.